This entry lists 8 T cell receptor beta chains sequenced from one sample in a study of blood T cell repertoires in COVID-19. Profiling relied on immunoSEQ multiplex PCR, and the TCRdb table lists in-frame clones only, not all of them. Of 250,000 to 300,000 clones detected, roughly 89% appear once; the ten largest clones hold less than 2%. Input material: PBMCs or T cells enriched from blood (not recorded which). These receptors all stem from a woman between 55 and 75 years old who had recovered from COVID-19.

V is TRBV7-9 and J is TRBJ1-3; TRBD1 agrees at 7 bases. V lost 5 bases and J lost 0; bases outside the gene matches: 13. The germline V gene has CDR1 SEHNR and CDR2 FQNEAQ (reference sequence). The CDR3 totals 18 residues. The CDR3 nucleotides read TGTGCCAGCAGCCCCACAGGGGCCCGAGGCTACTCTGGAAACACCATATATTTT. It is translated as CASSPTGARGYSGNTIYF.

The chain has TRBV28 and TRBJ1-6; 7 nucleotides match TRBD1. Unmatched junction bases numbered 10, after V lost 7 bases and J lost 4 bases. The CDR3 length is 16 residues. Germline CDR1 reads MDHEN; CDR2 reads SYDVKM. CDR3 sequence reads: CASNYPRDRYNSPLHF. The CDR3 bases are TGTGCCAGCAACTACCCCCGGGACAGATATAATTCACCCCTCCACTTT.

The chain joins TRBV24-1 to TRBJ2-5; 9 bases line up with TRBD1. V lost 5 bases and J lost 3; bases outside the gene matches: 9. CDR3 size: 16 residues. Germline V gene lookup returns CDR1 KGHDR and CDR2 SFDVKD. CDR3 sequence reads: CATSGSGQGLEETQYF. CDR3 DNA sequence: TGTGCCACCAGTGGGTCAGGACAGGGGTTAGAAGAGACCCAGTACTTC.

V usage is TRBV29-1 and J usage is TRBJ2-5; the match to TRBD2 covers 12 bases. Germline V CDR1 and CDR2: SQVTM, ANQGSEA. CDR3 length: 12 residues. Trimming cost V 6 bases and J 5 bases; bases outside gene matches: 1. This chain's CDR3 is CSVGLAGETQYF. The CDR3 bases are TGCAGCGTCGGACTAGCGGGGGAGACCCAGTACTTC.

The chain combines TRBV9 with TRBJ1-6; D gene ambiguous. V was shortened by 0 bases and J by 0 bases, with 7 bases between the two germline ends. The CDR3 consists of 16 residues. CDR1 and CDR2 from the germline V gene are SGDLS and YYNGEE. CDR3 DNA sequence: TGTGCCAGCAGCGTAGAAGGGAGCTCCTATAATTCACCCCTCCACTTT. Its translation is CASSVEGSSYNSPLHF.

The J gene is TRBJ1-1, the V gene TRBV27, with TRBD1 as a possible D gene (5 bases). CDR1 is MNHEY, CDR2 SMNVEV, per germline (reference sequence). There are 17 residues in the CDR3. V lost 7 bases to trimming and J lost 5 bases, with 26 bases between them. This chain's CDR3 is CASNVNPGGGRITEAFF. Written as DNA, the CDR3 is TGTGCCAGCAACGTAAACCCTGGGGGAGGGAGGATAACTGAAGCTTTCTTT.

This clone has just a few counts. This chain connects TRBV5-1 to TRBJ1-4; D is perhaps TRBD1 (6 bases). The CDR3 has 14 amino acids. Germline V gene sequence: CDR1 SGHRS, CDR2 YFSETQ. V lost 2 bases and J 4 bases, leaving 9 bases between the germline ends. The CDR3 DNA reads as TGCGCCAGCAGCTTTGACAGGCATAATGAAAAACTGTTTTTT. Encoded protein: CASSFDRHNEKLFF.

The rearrangement links TRBV19 to TRBJ1-4; 7 bases line up with TRBD1. Germline V gene sequence: CDR1 LNHDA, CDR2 SQIVND (reference sequence). With V trimmed by 1 base and J by 6 bases, 5 bases remained unmatched. CDR3 size: 15 residues. The DNA of the CDR3 is TGTGCCAGTAGTATAGCGACAGGGTGGGATGAAAAACTGTTTTTT. It is translated as CASSIATGWDEKLFF.